These 30 T cell receptor beta chains came from one sample sequenced in a study of lymphopenia after photon versus proton radiotherapy. Data came from immunoSEQ multiplex PCR; TCRdb stores just in-frame clones and leaves some out. Among 60,000 or so clones listed, 75% to 90% were seen once. Specimen: peripheral blood, collected from a patient treated with photon-based radiotherapy. The receptors were sampled from a man aged 40-50 years with gastric cancer.

This clone was seen a single time. The rearrangement links TRBV19 to TRBJ1-2, with TRBD1 matching 8 bases. Germline values: CDR1 LNHDA, CDR2 SQIVND (reference sequence). The length of the CDR3 is 15 residues. J lost 3 bases, V lost 4 bases, and 7 bases had no gene match. DNA of the CDR3: TGTGCCAGTAGTACAAGGACAGGGTGGCACTATGGCTACACCTTC. As protein: CASSTRTGWHYGYTF.

The chain recombines TRBV7-2 with TRBJ1-1; D uncertain. Trimming left V 2 bases short and J 1 base short, with 8 bases between. The germline V gene has CDR1 SGHTA and CDR2 FQGNSA. This CDR3 is built from 14 residues. CDR3 loop: CASSLQRKNTEAFF. DNA of the CDR3: TGTGCCAGCAGCTTACAACGGAAGAACACTGAAGCTTTCTTT.

The rearrangement uses TRBV15 and TRBJ2-5; the D gene is possibly TRBD1 (7 bases). The length of the CDR3 is 15 residues. V was pared by 3 bases and J by 2 bases, with 13 bases between. Per germline, CDR1 LNHNV and CDR2 YYDKDF (reference sequence). The CDR3 region is CATSSRRGVQETQYF. Written as DNA, the CDR3 is TGTGCCACCAGCAGTCGCAGGGGGGTACAAGAGACCCAGTACTTC.

The chain is built from TRBV2 and TRBJ2-3; D is unclear. Germline V lookup: CDR1 SNHLY, CDR2 FYNNEI. The CDR3 extends over 14 amino acids. V was trimmed by 6 bases and J by 0 bases, leaving 10 bases between them. CDR3 residues: CASRTSLSTDTQYF. The CDR3 DNA reads TGTGCCAGCAGGACAAGCCTCAGCACAGATACGCAGTATTTT.

In regard to this clone: The sample contains more than one DNA sequence encoding this CDR3. The J gene is TRBJ1-1, the V gene TRBV5-1; TRBD1 might be the D (5 bases). CDR1 is SGHRS, CDR2 YFSETQ, per germline. This CDR3 region has 15 residues. V was cut by 0 bases and J by 0 bases, with 9 bases left in between. The CDR3 coding sequence is TGCGCCAGCAGCTTGGCCGGGGGGTTGAACACTGAAGCTTTCTTT. As protein: CASSLAGGLNTEAFF.

This chain joins TRBV6-1 and TRBJ2-7; possible D gene TRBD2, 5 bases. The CDR3 loop spans 11 amino acids. Germline V gives CDR1 MNHNS, CDR2 SASEGT. Trimming stripped 3 bases from V and 5 bases from J, with 5 bases between. CDR3 nucleotide sequence: TGTGCCAGCAGTGAGGAGGACGAGCAGTACTTC. Its translation is CASSEEDEQYF.

The chain is built from TRBV12-5 and TRBJ2-3; no clear D. The CDR3 totals 13 residues. The germline V gene has CDR1 LGHNT and CDR2 FRNRAP. The V gene lost 2 bases and the J gene lost 6 bases, with 9 bases spanning the gap. The CDR3 loop is CASGLSDRDTQYF. Here the CDR3 DNA reads TGTGCTAGTGGTTTGTCCGACCGGGATACGCAGTATTTT.

The genes are TRBV27 and TRBJ1-5, with TRBD1 as a possible D gene (5 bases). The germline gives CDR1 MNHEY, CDR2 SMNVEV (reference sequence). V was clipped by 1 base and J by 6 bases, with 13 bases between them. The CDR3 contains 15 residues. DNA of the CDR3: TGTGCCAGCAGTTTATATGAGCAGGGAGGTCAGCCCCAGCATTTT. Residues: CASSLYEQGGQPQHF.

The chain recombines TRBV23-1 with TRBJ1-4; 8 bases agree with TRBD1. TRBV23-1 has ORF status, its function being uncertain. Trimming at V came to 2 bases and at J to 7 bases, leaving 9 bases not matched to a gene. The CDR3 runs 16 residues. The DNA of the CDR3 is TGCGCCAGCAGTCAACCATCCCAGGGGGCGCGTGAAAAACTGTTTTTT. It encodes CASSQPSQGAREKLFF.

The chain joins TRBV15 to TRBJ2-2; TRBD2 agrees at 7 bases. With V trimmed by 1 base and J by 7 bases, 6 bases remained unmatched. Germline CDR1 reads LNHNV; CDR2 reads YYDKDF (reference sequence). The CDR3 loop spans 15 amino acids. CDR3 nucleotides: TGTGCCACCAGCAGAGGGTATACGGGAGGCGGGGAGCTGTTTTTT. This sequence encodes CATSRGYTGGGELFF.

This chain links TRBV28 with TRBJ1-2, with unresolved D. The CDR3 consists of 13 residues. V was pared by 6 bases and J by 0 bases, with 8 bases between. Germline CDR1 MDHEN, CDR2 SYDVKM. This CDR3 is CASREGANYGYTF. The CDR3 DNA is TGTGCCAGCAGAGAAGGAGCTAACTATGGCTACACCTTC.

V gene TRBV25-1 combines with J gene TRBJ2-3; 12 nucleotides agree with TRBD1. In germline, CDR1 is MGHDK, CDR2 SYGVNS. After removal of 2 bases from V and 3 bases from J, the junction contained 9 bases not matched to a gene. The CDR3 spans 18 residues. CDR3 sequence (DNA): TGTGCCAGCAGTGAAAGTAACCCGGGACAGGGGGCAACAGATACGCAGTATTTT. It encodes CASSESNPGQGATDTQYF. The complete variable domain, with remaining parts taken from reference TRBV25-1 and TRBJ2-3, reads EADIYQTPRYLVIGTGKKITLECSQTMGHDKMYWYQQDPGMELHLIHYSYGVNSTEKGDLSSESTVSRIRTEHFPLTLESARPSHTSQYLCASSESNPGQGATDTQYFGPGTRLTVL.

Only one count was recorded for this clone. CDR3 DNA: TGTGCCAGCAGCTTAGCGGCCAGTAACTATGGCTACACCTTC. Encoded protein: CASSLAASNYGYTF. The chain has TRBV7-8 and TRBJ1-2; unclear D gene. In germline, CDR1 is SGHVS, CDR2 FQNEAQ. The CDR3 consists of 14 residues. Trimming cost V 0 bases and J 1 base, with 6 bases left between them.

This clone has more than one count but fewer than ten. V gene TRBV2 combines with J gene TRBJ1-5, with D maybe TRBD1 (6 bases). In germline, CDR1 is SNHLY, CDR2 FYNNEI. The V gene lost 9 bases and the J gene lost 5 bases, with 14 bases spanning the gap. The CDR3 contains 13 residues. The CDR3 coding sequence is TGTGCCAGTACAGGGTTGAGGGATCAGCCCCAGCATTTT. Residues: CASTGLRDQPQHF. The full variable domain, with the rest looked up from reference TRBV2 and TRBJ1-5, is EPEVTQTPSHQVTQMGQEVILRCVPISNHLYFYWYRQILGQKVEFLVSFYNNEISEKSEIFDDQFSVERPDGSNFTLKIRSTKLEDSAMYFCASTGLRDQPQHFGDGTRLSIL.

The chain is built from TRBV7-9 and TRBJ1-1; perhaps TRBD1 as D (5 bases). V was pared by 1 base and J by 10 bases, with 7 bases between. The CDR3 runs 11 residues. The germline V gene encodes CDR1 SEHNR and CDR2 FQNEAQ (reference sequence). This chain's CDR3 is CASSLGGAAFF. In DNA, the CDR3 is TGTGCCAGCAGCTTAGGGGGCGCAGCTTTCTTT.

A remark on this clone: The sample holds other DNA sequences that translate to the same CDR3. The genes are TRBV15 and TRBJ2-5; no clear D gene. Germline V gene data show CDR1 as LNHNV and CDR2 as YYDKDF (reference sequence). The CDR3 runs 12 residues. With 0 bases removed from V and 5 bases from J, the gap between germline ends came to 4 bases. The CDR3 reads CATSRDVETQYF. Here the CDR3 DNA reads TGTGCCACCAGCAGAGACGTGGAGACCCAGTACTTC.

The chain combines TRBV7-9 with TRBJ1-1; TRBD1 is a possible D gene (5 bases). Germline CDR1 and CDR2: SEHNR and FQNEAQ (reference sequence). The V end lost 5 bases, the J end lost 4 bases, and 17 bases lay between the germline ends. The CDR3 has 15 residues. CDR3 amino acids: CASSPSGRRSTEAFF. The CDR3 DNA is TGTGCCAGCAGCCCCTCGGGACGGCGGAGCACTGAAGCTTTCTTT.

The CDR3 reads CASSIRGDQPQHF. CDR3 bases: TGTGCCAGTAGTATTCGAGGGGATCAGCCCCAGCATTTT. V usage is TRBV19 and J usage is TRBJ1-5; D may be TRBD1 (5 bases). The CDR3 extends over 13 amino acids. V was pared by 3 bases and J by 5 bases, with 8 bases between. The germline gives CDR1 LNHDA, CDR2 SQIVND (reference sequence).

The rearrangement links TRBV12-5 to TRBJ2-3, with no clear D. The germline gives CDR1 LGHNT, CDR2 FRNRAP. With 0 bases removed from V and 6 bases from J, the gap between germline ends came to 16 bases. The CDR3 sequence is 16 residues long. The CDR3 bases are TGTGCTAGTGGTTTGGTACTGAGCCTAAAGGTGGATACGCAGTATTTT. Residues: CASGLVLSLKVDTQYF. The full variable domain, with the rest looked up from reference TRBV12-5 and TRBJ2-3, is DARVTQTPRHKVTEMGQEVTMRCQPILGHNTVFWYRQTMMQGLELLAYFRNRAPLDDSGMPKDRFSAEMPDATLATLKIQPSEPRDSAVYFCASGLVLSLKVDTQYFGPGTRLTVL.

A note on this clone: The junction differs from germline at one of its ends, possibly a read error. The gene calls are TRBV15 and TRBJ1-2; D possibly corresponds to TRBD1 (5 bases). CDR3 size: 11 residues. Germline CDR1 LNHNV, CDR2 YYDKDF (reference sequence). The CDR3: CATSRDVGQDF. The DNA of the CDR3 is TGTGCCACCAGCAGAGATGTCGGACAAGACTTC.

This clone has a handful of counts. V usage is TRBV7-2 and J usage is TRBJ1-5; D is uncertain. The germline gives CDR1 SGHTA, CDR2 FQGNSA. Trimming took 0 bases from V and 9 from J, leaving 6 bases between them. This CDR3 spans 12 amino acids. CDR3 bases: TGTGCCAGCAGCTTAGCCGGGAGGCCCCAGCATTTT. Translated, it gives CASSLAGRPQHF.

The chain couples TRBV5-1 to TRBJ1-3; D may be TRBD1 (5 bases). CDR1 is SGHRS and CDR2 is YFSETQ in the germline V gene. V shed 0 bases and J shed 1 base, with 8 bases lying between them. The CDR3 totals 15 residues. The CDR3 region is CASSLAGGSGNTIYF. The CDR3 DNA follows: TGCGCCAGCAGCTTGGCGGGGGGTTCTGGAAACACCATATATTTT.

This clone was recorded only once. The V gene is TRBV15, the J gene TRBJ1-4; unclear D gene. CDR3 length: 15 amino acids. The germline CDR1 and CDR2 sequences are LNHNV and YYDKDF (reference sequence). V was pared by 1 base and J by 6 bases, with 12 bases between. CDR3 nucleotides: TGTGCCACCAGCAGAGTCTTAGTAGGTTATGAAAAACTGTTTTTT. It encodes CATSRVLVGYEKLFF.

This chain links TRBV7-2 with TRBJ2-5, with D perhaps TRBD2 (5 bases). CDR1 and CDR2 from the germline V gene are SGHTA and FQGNSA. V was shortened by 5 bases and J by 5 bases, with 18 bases between the two germline ends. CDR3 length equals 15 residues. CDR3 DNA sequence: TGTGCCAGCAGCCTCCCCCCTAGCACGGGTGAGACCCAGTACTTC. Amino acids: CASSLPPSTGETQYF.

The rearrangement uses TRBV7-6 and TRBJ2-7, with D unclear. V lost 0 bases, J lost 0 bases, and 9 bases lay in between. The CDR3 has 15 amino acids. Germline V gene sequence: CDR1 SGHVS, CDR2 FNYEAQ. CDR3 in amino acids: CASSLAPRSSYEQYF. CDR3 nucleotides: TGTGCCAGCAGCTTAGCCCCCAGGAGCTCCTACGAGCAGTACTTC.

The rearrangement links TRBV18 to TRBJ1-2, with D uncertain. The CDR3 totals 17 residues. V lost 1 base and J lost 3, with 18 bases in between. Germline CDR1 is KGHSH and CDR2 is LQKENI. CDR3 sequence reads: CASSPREARRKDYGYTF. The CDR3 nucleotides are TGTGCCAGCTCACCACGAGAAGCCCGCCGCAAGGACTATGGCTACACCTTC.

The J gene is TRBJ1-5, the V gene TRBV28; D not certain. Germline-derived CDR1 and CDR2 are MDHEN and SYDVKM. Trimming stripped 6 bases from V and 4 bases from J, with 4 bases between. The CDR3 is 11 amino acids. Here the CDR3 reads CASSENQPQHF. CDR3 sequence (DNA): TGTGCCAGCAGCGAAAATCAGCCCCAGCATTTT. Together with reference TRBV28 and TRBJ1-5, the CDR3 gives the full variable domain: DVKVTQSSRYLVKRTGEKVFLECVQDMDHENMFWYRQDPGLGLRLIYFSYDVKMKEKGDIPEGYSVSREKKERFSLILESASTNQTSMYLCASSENQPQHFGDGTRLSIL.

Concerning this clone: Distinct nucleotide sequences in the sample also encode this CDR3. The chain links TRBV5-1 to TRBJ2-3; no clear D gene. The CDR3 runs to 14 residues. Between the trimmed V and J ends, which lost 3 bases and 6 bases, there was a span of 14 bases. CDR1 is SGHRS and CDR2 is YFSETQ in the germline V gene. The CDR3 region is CASSSQTSSDTQYF. The CDR3 DNA follows: TGCGCCAGCAGCTCCCAAACGAGTTCGGATACGCAGTATTTT. Filled out from reference TRBV5-1 and TRBJ2-3, the complete variable domain reads KAGVTQTPRYLIKTRGQQVTLSCSPISGHRSVSWYQQTPGQGLQFLFEYFSETQRNKGNFPGRFSGRQFSNSRSEMNVSTLELGDSALYLCASSSQTSSDTQYFGPGTRLTVL.

The chain combines TRBV9 with TRBJ1-1; D ambiguous. The CDR3 spans 14 residues. Germline V gene data show CDR1 as SGDLS and CDR2 as YYNGEE. The V gene lost 0 bases and the J gene lost 4 bases, with 10 bases spanning the gap. In DNA, the CDR3 is TGTGCCAGCAGCGTAGGGCCAGGTGGCACTGAAGCTTTCTTT. It yields the protein CASSVGPGGTEAFF.

Points on this clone: At one boundary the junction diverges from the germline segment, which might be a read error. The chain combines TRBV6-5 with TRBJ2-5, with no clear D. Germline CDR1 is MNHEY and CDR2 is SVGAGI. This CDR3 has 12 residues. The chain's CDR3 is CASKPPSGPAHF. CDR3 nucleotides: TGTGCCAGCAAACCCCCCTCCGGACCCGCGCACTTC.